This TCR beta chain was captured by sequencing in a study of T-cell reconstitution after alpha-beta-depleted transplantation in children (dated by TCRdb to about 2016). Describing the broader study: T-cell immune reconstitution after TCRalphabeta/CD19-depleted allogeneic hematopoietic cell transplantation in children was quantitatively tracked in the study by means of TCR repertoire profiling. General conclusions and limits of the study: The high TCRbeta diversity at day 60 in some patients was ascribed to recipient T cells and intrathymic progenitors that had survived conditioning. The apparently early recovery of alphabetaT-cell counts about two months after transplant reportedly depended on only several hundred rapidly expanded clones that came from non-depleted graft cells. The frequencies of hyperexpanded clones fell over the following months, and after one year, T-cell counts and TCRbeta diversity were mostly attributed to newly produced T cells.

V lost 1 base and J lost 7 bases, and the count of bases not matched to a germline gene is 11. The CDR3 goes from the cysteine to the phenylalanine over 16 residues. CDR3 DNA is the only sequence kept; it has 48 bases, read in frame from the first base. The germline V gene encodes CDR1 SEHNR and CDR2 FQNEAQ (reference sequence). The treatment or condition label on this specimen signifies: allogeneic hematopoietic cell transplantation with graft depleted of TCRalphabeta T cells and CD19 B cells. The children who served as transplant recipients had been given grafts of TCRalphabeta/CD19-depleted allogeneic hematopoietic cells. A few counts support this clonotype. No antigen is known for it. No base quality information exists; no much larger clone differs at one position. The protocol used for the library was PCR. Instrument used: Illumina HiSeq 2500. TCR libraries were prepared with molecular barcoding, using unique molecular identifiers to normalize TCRbeta repertoire quantification. TCRdb passed the public sequencing reads through fastp at Q25 and MiXCR, retaining productive beta sequences. CDR3 protein sequences are deduplicated, and each keeps its most common genes and DNA. This sample gives some 830,000 distinct CDR3 sequences in total; under 20% of them show up just once. Roughly 5% of the sample is in the top ten clones.

In this chain, TRBV7-9 is recombined with TRBJ1-2, with 8 bases aligning to TRBD1. The material sequenced was PBMCs, mostly from graft donor cells, taken 360 days after TCRalphabeta/CD19-depleted stem cell transplant. The TCR sequence derives from a male patient under 18 who had a stem cell transplant for acute lymphoblastic leukemia, so the T cells may come from the graft donor. CDR3 sequence: CASSLVQGALPSGYTF. The DNA sequence is TGTGCCAGCAGCTTAGTGCAGGGGGCGCTTCCTAGTGGCTACACCTTC.